The 7 T cell receptor beta chains below were found in one sample sequenced in a study of blood T cell repertoires in COVID-19. Here immunoSEQ multiplex PCR was the method, and the copy in TCRdb shows in-frame clones only, minus some. The sample holds some 38,000 clones; around 74% are singletons and the top ten take 8% to 11%. The sequencing sample was made of peripheral blood. Receptor source: a man aged 65 to 85 with COVID-19, enrolled during active disease.

This clone was found once. V and J are TRBV5-1 and TRBJ2-1; 12 bases are shared with TRBD1. This CDR3 is 16 amino acids long. Trimming took 4 bases from V and 7 from J; bases not matched to a gene: 9. The germline V gene encodes CDR1 SGHRS and CDR2 YFSETQ. The CDR3 protein is CASSPGTGGGWNEQFF. CDR3 coding DNA: TGCGCCAGCAGCCCCGGGACAGGGGGCGGATGGAATGAGCAGTTCTTC. Using reference TRBV5-1 and TRBJ2-1 for the parts outside the CDR3, the full variable domain is KAGVTQTPRYLIKTRGQQVTLSCSPISGHRSVSWYQQTPGQGLQFLFEYFSETQRNKGNFPGRFSGRQFSNSRSEMNVSTLELGDSALYLCASSPGTGGGWNEQFFGPGTRLTVL.

The genes are TRBV28 and TRBJ2-1, with D tentatively TRBD1 (5 bases). V was trimmed by 2 bases and J by 8 bases, leaving 13 bases between them. The CDR3 totals 14 residues. Germline CDR1 MDHEN, CDR2 SYDVKM. The CDR3 loop is CASSLKAWGDEQFF. The CDR3, as DNA: TGTGCCAGCAGTTTAAAGGCGTGGGGCGATGAGCAGTTCTTC.

The chain combines TRBV3-1 (or the pseudogene TRBV3-2) with TRBJ2-1, with D tentatively TRBD1 (5 bases). Per the germline V gene, CDR1 is LGHDT and CDR2 is YNNKEL (reference sequence). This CDR3 has 15 amino acids. V was shortened by 6 bases and J by 1 base, with 13 bases between the two germline ends. Here the CDR3 reads CASSNKRGSYNEQFF. As DNA, the CDR3 is TGTGCCAGCAGTAACAAAAGGGGTTCCTACAATGAGCAGTTCTTC.

This clone has a handful of counts. The V and J genes are TRBV10-3 and TRBJ2-1; 10 bases match TRBD1. J lost 6 bases, V lost 0 bases, and 11 bases had no gene match. Germline values: CDR1 ENHRY, CDR2 SYGVKD. The CDR3 is made up of 18 amino acids. CDR3 amino acids: CAISESLHGTGVGNEQFF. The CDR3, as DNA: TGTGCCATCAGTGAGTCGTTACATGGGACAGGGGTCGGCAATGAGCAGTTCTTC.

The J gene is TRBJ2-7, the V gene TRBV29-1, with 8 bases matching TRBD2. Germline CDR1 SQVTM, CDR2 ANQGSEA. V was pared by 5 bases and J by 3 bases, with 3 bases of the junction left unmatched. This CDR3 contains 12 residues. The CDR3 region has the DNA TGCAGCGTTCGGGGGGGGTACTACGAGCAGTACTTC. This sequence encodes CSVRGGYYEQYF.

In its sample, this clone was seen a few times. The genes are TRBV15 and TRBJ1-4; 10 nucleotides align to TRBD1. The ends lost 2 bases at V and 5 bases at J; junction bases unmatched: 8. The V gene's germline CDR1 is LNHNV and CDR2 YYDKDF (reference sequence). The CDR3 spans 17 residues. CDR3 DNA: TGTGCCACCAGCAGATCCCTTCGGGACAGGGGCAATGAAAAACTGTTTTTT. Encoded protein: CATSRSLRDRGNEKLFF.

The V and J genes are TRBV10-3 and TRBJ2-3, with D possibly matching TRBD2 (5 bases). V was cut by 6 bases and J by 1 base, with 8 bases left in between. The CDR3 covers 13 residues. Germline V CDR1 and CDR2: ENHRY, SYGVKD. CDR3 DNA sequence: TGTGCCATCAGCTTCGGGGGCACAGATACGCAGTATTTT. Amino acids: CAISFGGTDTQYF.